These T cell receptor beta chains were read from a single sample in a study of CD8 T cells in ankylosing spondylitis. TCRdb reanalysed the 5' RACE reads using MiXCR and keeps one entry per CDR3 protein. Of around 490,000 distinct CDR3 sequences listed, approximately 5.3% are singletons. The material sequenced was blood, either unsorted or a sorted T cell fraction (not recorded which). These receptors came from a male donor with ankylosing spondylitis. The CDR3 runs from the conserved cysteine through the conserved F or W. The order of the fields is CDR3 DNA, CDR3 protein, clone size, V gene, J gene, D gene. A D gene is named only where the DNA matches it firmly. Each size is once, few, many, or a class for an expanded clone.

CDR3 DNA: TGCGCCAGCAGCTTGCAACCCTCCAACACTGAAGCTTTCTTT
CDR3 protein: CASSLQPSNTEAFF
clone size: few
V gene: TRBV5-1
J gene: TRBJ1-1
D gene: .

CDR3 DNA: TGCAGCGCAATGGGGACTAGCGAATCAGATACGCAGTATTTT
CDR3 protein: CSAMGTSESDTQYF
clone size: many
V gene: TRBV29-1
J gene: TRBJ2-3
D gene: TRBD2

CDR3 DNA: TGCAGTGCTAGAGTCCAACTAGCGGGAGGGCCCAACGAGCAGTACTTC
CDR3 protein: CSARVQLAGGPNEQYF
clone size: many
V gene: TRBV20-1
J gene: TRBJ2-7
D gene: TRBD2

CDR3 DNA: TGTGCCAGCAGTTACGCAGATAGCGGATCATCCTACAATGAGCAGTTCTTC
CDR3 protein: CASSYADSGSSYNEQFF
clone size: many
V gene: TRBV7-9
J gene: TRBJ2-1
D gene: .

CDR3 DNA: TGTGCCAGCAGCTTAGCGGGGGCGAACACTGAAGCTTTCTTT
CDR3 protein: CASSLAGANTEAFF
clone size: many
V gene: TRBV7-9
J gene: TRBJ1-1
D gene: .

CDR3 DNA: TGTGCCACCAGTGATTCGGACTACACTGAAGCTTTCTTT
CDR3 protein: CATSDSDYTEAFF
clone size: many
V gene: TRBV24-1
J gene: TRBJ1-1
D gene: .

CDR3 DNA: TGTGCCAGCAGCTTGGGGCGGGAGGTGGCTTTCTTT
CDR3 protein: CASSLGREVAFF
clone size: many
V gene: TRBV11-2
J gene: TRBJ1-1
D gene: .

CDR3 DNA: TGTGCCAGCAGTTACTCGCCCGACACAGATACGCAGTATTTT
CDR3 protein: CASSYSPDTDTQYF
clone size: few
V gene: TRBV6-5
J gene: TRBJ2-3
D gene: .

CDR3 DNA: TGTGCCAGCAGCTTAGAACTAGTCAGTAATGAGCAGTTCTTC
CDR3 protein: CASSLELVSNEQFF
clone size: many
V gene: TRBV7-2
J gene: TRBJ2-1
D gene: .

CDR3 DNA: TGTGCCACCGGACAGGGGGCGTCGAGCTCCTACAATGAGCAGTTCTTC
CDR3 protein: CATGQGASSSYNEQFF
clone size: many
V gene: TRBV24-1
J gene: TRBJ2-1
D gene: TRBD1